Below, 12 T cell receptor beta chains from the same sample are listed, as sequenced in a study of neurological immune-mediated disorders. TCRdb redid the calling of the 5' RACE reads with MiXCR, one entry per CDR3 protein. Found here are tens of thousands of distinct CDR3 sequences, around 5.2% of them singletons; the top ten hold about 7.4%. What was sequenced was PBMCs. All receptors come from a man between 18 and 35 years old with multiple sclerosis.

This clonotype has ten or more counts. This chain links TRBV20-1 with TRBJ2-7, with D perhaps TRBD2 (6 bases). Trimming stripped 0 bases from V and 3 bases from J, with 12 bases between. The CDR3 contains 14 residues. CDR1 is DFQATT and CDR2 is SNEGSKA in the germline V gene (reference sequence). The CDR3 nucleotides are TGCAGTGCTAGAGATCCCATGGGGGGCTACGAGCAGTACTTC. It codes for CSARDPMGGYEQYF.

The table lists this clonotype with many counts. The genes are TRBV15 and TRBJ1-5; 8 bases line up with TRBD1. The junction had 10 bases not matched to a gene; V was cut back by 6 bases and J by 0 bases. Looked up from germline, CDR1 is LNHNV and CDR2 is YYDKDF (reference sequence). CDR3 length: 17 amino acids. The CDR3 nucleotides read TGTGCCACCAGGGATGACAGGGGACGCTATAGCAATCAGCCCCAGCATTTT. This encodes CATRDDRGRYSNQPQHF.

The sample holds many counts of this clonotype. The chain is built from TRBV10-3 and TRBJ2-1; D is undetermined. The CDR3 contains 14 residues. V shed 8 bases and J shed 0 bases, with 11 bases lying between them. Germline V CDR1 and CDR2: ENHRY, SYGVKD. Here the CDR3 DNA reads TGTGCCATCGGCACTTCTAGCTCCTACAATGAGCAGTTCTTC. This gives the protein CAIGTSSSYNEQFF.

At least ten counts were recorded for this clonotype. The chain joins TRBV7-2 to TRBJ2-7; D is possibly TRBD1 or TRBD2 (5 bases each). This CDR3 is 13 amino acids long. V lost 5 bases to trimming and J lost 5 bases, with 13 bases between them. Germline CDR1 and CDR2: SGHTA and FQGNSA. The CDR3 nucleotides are TGTGCCAGCAGCCGCGGCAAGGGACACGAGCAGTACTTC. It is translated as CASSRGKGHEQYF.

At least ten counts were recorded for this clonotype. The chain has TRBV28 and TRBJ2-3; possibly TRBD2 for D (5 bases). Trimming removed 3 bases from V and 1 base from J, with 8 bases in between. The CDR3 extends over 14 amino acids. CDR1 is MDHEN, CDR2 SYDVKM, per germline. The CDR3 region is CASSLSGRTDTQYF. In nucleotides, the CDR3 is TGTGCCAGCAGTTTGAGCGGTCGCACAGATACGCAGTATTTT. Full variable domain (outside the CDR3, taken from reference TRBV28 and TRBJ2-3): DVKVTQSSRYLVKRTGEKVFLECVQDMDHENMFWYRQDPGLGLRLIYFSYDVKMKEKGDIPEGYSVSREKKERFSLILESASTNQTSMYLCASSLSGRTDTQYFGPGTRLTVL.

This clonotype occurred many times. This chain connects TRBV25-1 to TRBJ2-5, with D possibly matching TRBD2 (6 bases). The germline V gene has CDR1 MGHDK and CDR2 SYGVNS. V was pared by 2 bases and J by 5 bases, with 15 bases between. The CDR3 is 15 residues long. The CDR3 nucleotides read TGTGCCAGCAGTGAAGGGGGAGGTTCTCGGGAGACCCAGTACTTC. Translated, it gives CASSEGGGSRETQYF.

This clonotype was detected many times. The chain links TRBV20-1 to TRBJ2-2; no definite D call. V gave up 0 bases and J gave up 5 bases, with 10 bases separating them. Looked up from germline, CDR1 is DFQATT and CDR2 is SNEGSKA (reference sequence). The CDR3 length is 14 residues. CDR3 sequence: CSAREGRSTGELFF. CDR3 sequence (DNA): TGCAGTGCTAGAGAGGGCAGATCTACCGGGGAGCTGTTTTTT.

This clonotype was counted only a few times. For the CDR3, the DNA is TGTGCCAGCAGGGGACTAGCGGGGGTCTACAATGAGCAGTTCTTC. Protein sequence: CASRGLAGVYNEQFF. The gene calls are TRBV2 and TRBJ2-1, with TRBD2 matching 14 bases. V shed 6 bases, J shed 3 bases, and the junction held 1 base outside the gene matches. This CDR3 region has 15 residues. The germline V gene encodes CDR1 SNHLY and CDR2 FYNNEI. Combining the CDR3 with reference TRBV2 and TRBJ2-1 gives the whole variable domain EPEVTQTPSHQVTQMGQEVILRCVPISNHLYFYWYRQILGQKVEFLVSFYNNEISEKSEIFDDQFSVERPDGSNFTLKIRSTKLEDSAMYFCASRGLAGVYNEQFFGPGTRLTVL.

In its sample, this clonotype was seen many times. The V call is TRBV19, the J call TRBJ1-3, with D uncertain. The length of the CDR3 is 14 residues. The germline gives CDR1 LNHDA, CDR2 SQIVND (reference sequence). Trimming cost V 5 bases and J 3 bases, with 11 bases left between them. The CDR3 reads CASSLGSVGNTIYF. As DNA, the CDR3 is TGTGCCAGTAGTCTGGGATCGGTTGGAAACACCATATATTTT.

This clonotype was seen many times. CDR3 sequence reads: CATGFFRLPNTGELFF. CDR3 DNA sequence: TGTGCCACCGGCTTTTTTCGGCTCCCGAACACCGGGGAGCTGTTTTTT. This chain uses TRBV6-2 or TRBV6-3 with TRBJ2-2, with D unresolved. Germline loops: CDR1 MNHEY, CDR2 SVGEGT. Trimming stripped 10 bases from V and 0 bases from J, with 18 bases between. The CDR3 runs 16 residues.

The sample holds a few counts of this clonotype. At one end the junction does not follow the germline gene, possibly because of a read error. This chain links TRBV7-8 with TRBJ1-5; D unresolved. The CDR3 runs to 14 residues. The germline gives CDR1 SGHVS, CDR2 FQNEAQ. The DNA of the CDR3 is TGTGCCAGCAGCAGAGGTAAAGACAATCAGCCCCAGAATTTT. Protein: CASSRGKDNQPQNF.

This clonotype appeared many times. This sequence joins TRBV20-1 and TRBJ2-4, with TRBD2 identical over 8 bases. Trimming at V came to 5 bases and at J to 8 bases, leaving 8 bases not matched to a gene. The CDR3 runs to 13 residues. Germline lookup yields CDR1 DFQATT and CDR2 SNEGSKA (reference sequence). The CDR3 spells CSARGRRSDIQYF. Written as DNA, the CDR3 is TGCAGTGCTCGCGGGAGGAGGAGTGACATTCAGTACTTC.